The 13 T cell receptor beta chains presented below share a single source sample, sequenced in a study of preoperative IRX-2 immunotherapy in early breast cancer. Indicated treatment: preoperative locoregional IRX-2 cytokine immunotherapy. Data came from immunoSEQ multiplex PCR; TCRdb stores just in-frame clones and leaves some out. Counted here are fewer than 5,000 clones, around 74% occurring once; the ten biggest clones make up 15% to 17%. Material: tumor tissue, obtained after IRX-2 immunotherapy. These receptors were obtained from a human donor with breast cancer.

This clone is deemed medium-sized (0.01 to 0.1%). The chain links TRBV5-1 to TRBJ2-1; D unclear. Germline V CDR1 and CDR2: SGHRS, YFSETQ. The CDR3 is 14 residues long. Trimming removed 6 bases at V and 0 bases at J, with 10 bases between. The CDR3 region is CASTKAGSYNEQFF. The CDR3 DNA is TGCGCCAGCACCAAGGCAGGCTCCTACAATGAGCAGTTCTTC.

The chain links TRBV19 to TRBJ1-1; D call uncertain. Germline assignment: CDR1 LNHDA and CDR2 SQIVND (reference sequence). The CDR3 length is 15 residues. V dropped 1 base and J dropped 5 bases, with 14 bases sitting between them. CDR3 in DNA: TGTGCCAGTAGTATAGGAGTTATGAGGGAGACTGAAGCTTTCTTT. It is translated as CASSIGVMRETEAFF.

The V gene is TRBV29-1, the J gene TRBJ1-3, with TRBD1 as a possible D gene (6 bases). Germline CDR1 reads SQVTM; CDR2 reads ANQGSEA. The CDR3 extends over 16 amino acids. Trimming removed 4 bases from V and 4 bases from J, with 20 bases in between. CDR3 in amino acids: CSVAPWRGAAGNTIYF. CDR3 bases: TGCAGCGTTGCTCCTTGGAGGGGGGCGGCGGGAAACACCATATATTTT.

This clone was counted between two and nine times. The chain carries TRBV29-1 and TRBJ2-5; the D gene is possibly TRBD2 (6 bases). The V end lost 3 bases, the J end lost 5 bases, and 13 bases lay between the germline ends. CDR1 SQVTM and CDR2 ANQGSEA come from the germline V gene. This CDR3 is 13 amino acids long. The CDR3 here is CSVDRGRGETQYF. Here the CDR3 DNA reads TGCAGCGTTGATCGGGGGAGAGGTGAGACCCAGTACTTC.

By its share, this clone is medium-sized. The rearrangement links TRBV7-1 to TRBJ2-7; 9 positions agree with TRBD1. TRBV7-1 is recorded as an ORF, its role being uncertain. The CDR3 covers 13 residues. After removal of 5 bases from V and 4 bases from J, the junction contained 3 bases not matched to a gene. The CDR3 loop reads CASSLGTGYEQYF. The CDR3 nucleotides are TGTGCCAGCAGCCTGGGGACAGGGTACGAGCAGTACTTC.

CDR3 nucleotide sequence: TGTGCCAGCAAACCAGGGACAGGGGCCTACGAGCAGTACTTC. Its protein is CASKPGTGAYEQYF. J is TRBJ2-7 and V is TRBV7-2; 10 bases align to TRBD1. The CDR3 is made up of 14 amino acids. The J segment lost 2 bases and the V segment lost 7 bases, leaving 5 bases of the junction unmatched. Germline CDR1 SGHTA, CDR2 FQGNSA.

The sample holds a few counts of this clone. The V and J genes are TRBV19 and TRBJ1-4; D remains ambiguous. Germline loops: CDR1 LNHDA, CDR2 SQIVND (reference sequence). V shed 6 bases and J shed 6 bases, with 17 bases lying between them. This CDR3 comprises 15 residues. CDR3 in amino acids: CASSPNAGLYEKLFF. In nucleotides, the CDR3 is TGTGCCAGTAGCCCAAATGCGGGTTTATATGAAAAACTGTTTTTT.

CDR3 DNA sequence: TGTGCCAGCAGCGCACGGACAGGGATGGACTATGGCTACACCTTC. It encodes CASSARTGMDYGYTF. This rearrangement joins TRBV7-8 to TRBJ1-2; 8 positions match TRBD1. Germline CDR1 and CDR2: SGHVS and FQNEAQ. The CDR3 has 15 residues. J gave up 3 bases and V 5 bases, and 8 bases lay outside the gene matches.

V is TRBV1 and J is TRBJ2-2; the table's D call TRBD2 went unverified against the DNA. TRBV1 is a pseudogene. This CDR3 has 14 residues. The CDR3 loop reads CASSQVGRTGELFF. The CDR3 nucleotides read TGCGCCAGCAGCCAAGTGGGGAGGACCGGGGAGCTGTTTTTT.

This CDR3 is CASSYGGNYGYTF. The CDR3 DNA reads as TGTGCCAGCAGTTATGGCGGAAACTATGGCTACACCTTC. This sequence joins TRBV28 and TRBJ1-2; D gene unclear. V was pared by 4 bases and J by 2 bases, with 8 bases between. This CDR3 spans 13 amino acids. The germline V gene encodes CDR1 MDHEN and CDR2 SYDVKM.

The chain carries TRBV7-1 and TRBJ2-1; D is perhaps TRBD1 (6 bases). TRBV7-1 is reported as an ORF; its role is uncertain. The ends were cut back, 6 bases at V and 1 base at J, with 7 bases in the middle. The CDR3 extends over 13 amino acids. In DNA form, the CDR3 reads TGTGCCAGCAGGGACAGTTCCTACAATGAGCAGTTCTTC. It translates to CASRDSSYNEQFF.

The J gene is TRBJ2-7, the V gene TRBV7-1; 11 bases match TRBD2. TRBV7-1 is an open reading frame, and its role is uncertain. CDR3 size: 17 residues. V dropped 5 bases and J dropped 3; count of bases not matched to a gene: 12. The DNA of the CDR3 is TGTGCCAGCAGCAGAGATAATCAGGGACTAGCGGACTACGAGCAGTACTTC. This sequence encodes CASSRDNQGLADYEQYF.

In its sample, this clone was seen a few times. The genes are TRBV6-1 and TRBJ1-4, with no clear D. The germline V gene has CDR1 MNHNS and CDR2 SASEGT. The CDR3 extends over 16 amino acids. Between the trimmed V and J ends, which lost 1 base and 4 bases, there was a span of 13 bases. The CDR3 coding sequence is TGTGCCAGCAGTGAAGGGCGGAGATTTTATAATGAAAAACTGTTTTTT. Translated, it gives CASSEGRRFYNEKLFF.